The entry below describes one T cell receptor beta chain. Germline is not matched at one junction end, which may reflect a read error. In building TCR beta libraries, iRepertoire HTBI primers were used together with Arm-PCR of CDR3 regions. Via MiXCR, TCRdb re-called the multiplex PCR reads, giving one row per CDR3 protein. The sample consists of approximately 400,000 distinct CDR3 sequences, about 14% of them appearing once. This entry belongs to a study of regulatory T cells in long-lasting Graves disease. The time point here: newly diagnosed GD, antithyroid drugs for less than 3 months. The TCR library was prepared using RNA isolated from PBMCs. An endocrinology department in Xi'an, China, supplied the patients. CDR1 SGHRS and CDR2 YFSETQ come from the germline V gene. The CDR3 contains 13 residues.

This chain connects TRBV5-1 to TRBJ2-1; D unresolved. The sequenced sample was peripheral blood mononuclear cells (PBMCs), obtained at new diagnosis, from a patient treated with antithyroid drugs. The sequence came from a female donor with Graves disease. The chain's CDR3 is CASSLAGGNGQFF. CDR3 bases: TGCGCCAGCAGCTTGGCCGGCGGCAATGGGCAGTTCTTC.